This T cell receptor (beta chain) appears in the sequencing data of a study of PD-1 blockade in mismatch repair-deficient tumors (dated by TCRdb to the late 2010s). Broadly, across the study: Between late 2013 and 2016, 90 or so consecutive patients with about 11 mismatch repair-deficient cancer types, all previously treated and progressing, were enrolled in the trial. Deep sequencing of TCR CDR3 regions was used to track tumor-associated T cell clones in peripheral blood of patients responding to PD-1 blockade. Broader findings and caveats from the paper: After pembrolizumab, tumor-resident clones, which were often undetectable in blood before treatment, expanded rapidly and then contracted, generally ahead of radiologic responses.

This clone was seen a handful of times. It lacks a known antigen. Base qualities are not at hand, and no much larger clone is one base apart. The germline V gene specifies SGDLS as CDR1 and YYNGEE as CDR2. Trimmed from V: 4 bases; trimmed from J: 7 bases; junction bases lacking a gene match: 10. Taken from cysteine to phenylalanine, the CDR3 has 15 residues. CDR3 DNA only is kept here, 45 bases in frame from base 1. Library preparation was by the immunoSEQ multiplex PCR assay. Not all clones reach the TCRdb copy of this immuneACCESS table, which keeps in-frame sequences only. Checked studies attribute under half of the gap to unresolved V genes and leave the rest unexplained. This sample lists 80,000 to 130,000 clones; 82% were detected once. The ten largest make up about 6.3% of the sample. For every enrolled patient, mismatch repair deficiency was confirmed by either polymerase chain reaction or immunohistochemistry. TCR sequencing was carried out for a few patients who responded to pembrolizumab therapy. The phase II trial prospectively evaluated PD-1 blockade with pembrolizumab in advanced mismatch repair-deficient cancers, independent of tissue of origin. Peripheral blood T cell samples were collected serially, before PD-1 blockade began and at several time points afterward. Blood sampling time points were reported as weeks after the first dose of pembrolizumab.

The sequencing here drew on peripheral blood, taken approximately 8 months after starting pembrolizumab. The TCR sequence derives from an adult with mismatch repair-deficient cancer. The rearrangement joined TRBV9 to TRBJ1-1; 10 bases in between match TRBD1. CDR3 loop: CASSPTTGGKLEAFF. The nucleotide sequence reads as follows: TGTGCCAGCAGCCCGACGACAGGGGGCAAGCTTGAAGCTTTCTTT.